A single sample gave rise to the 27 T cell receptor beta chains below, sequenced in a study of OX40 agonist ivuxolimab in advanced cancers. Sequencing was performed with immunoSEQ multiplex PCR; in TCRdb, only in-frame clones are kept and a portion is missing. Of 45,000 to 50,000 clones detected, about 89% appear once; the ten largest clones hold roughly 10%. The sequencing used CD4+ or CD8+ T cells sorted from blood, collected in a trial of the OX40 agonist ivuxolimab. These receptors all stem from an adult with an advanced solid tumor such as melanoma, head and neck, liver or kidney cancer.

CDR3 amino acids: CASSPSYDQGLFYGYTF. CDR3 sequence (DNA): TGTGCCAGCAGCCCGTCTTACGACCAGGGACTATTCTATGGCTACACCTTC. The chain carries TRBV5-8 and TRBJ1-2; tentative D call: TRBD1 (5 bases). The germline CDR1 and CDR2 sequences are SGHTS and YDEGEE. The CDR3 loop spans 17 amino acids. Trimming removed 4 bases from V and 4 bases from J, with 23 bases in between. The full variable domain, completed using reference TRBV5-8 and TRBJ1-2, is EAGVTQSPTHLIKTRGQQATLRCSPISGHTSVYWYQQALGLGLQFLLWYDEGEERNRGNFPPRFSGRQFPNYSSELNVNALELEDSALYLCASSPSYDQGLFYGYTFGSGTRLTVV.

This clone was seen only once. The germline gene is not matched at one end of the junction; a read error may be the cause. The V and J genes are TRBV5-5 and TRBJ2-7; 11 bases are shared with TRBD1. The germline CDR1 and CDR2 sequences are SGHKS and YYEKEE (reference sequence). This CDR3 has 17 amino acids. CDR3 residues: CASSHKWLGQGVYEQYF. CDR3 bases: TGCGCCAGCAGCCACAAGTGGCTGGGACAGGGGGTATACGAGCAGTACTTC. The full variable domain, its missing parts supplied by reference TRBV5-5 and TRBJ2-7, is DAGVTQSPTHLIKTRGQQVTLRCSPISGHKSVSWYQQVLGQGPQFIFQYYEKEERGRGNFPDRFSARQFPNYSSELNVNALLLGDSALYLCASSHKWLGQGVYEQYFGPGTRLTVT.

In nucleotides, the CDR3 is TGTGCCATCAGCGCCGTTACAGGGGAAAGCACAGATACGCAGTATTTT. It encodes CAISAVTGESTDTQYF. The chain has TRBV10-3 and TRBJ2-3, with TRBD1 identical over 7 bases. The CDR3 runs to 16 residues. Germline V gives CDR1 ENHRY, CDR2 SYGVKD. Trimming removed 6 bases from V and 0 bases from J; junction bases left unmatched: 9.

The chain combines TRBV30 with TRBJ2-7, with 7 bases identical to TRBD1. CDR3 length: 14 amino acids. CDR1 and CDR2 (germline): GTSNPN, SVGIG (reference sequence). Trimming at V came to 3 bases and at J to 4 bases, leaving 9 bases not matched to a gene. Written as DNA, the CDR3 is TGTGCCTGGAGCCGACAGGGCCCCCTTTACGAGCAGTACTTC. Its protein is CAWSRQGPLYEQYF.

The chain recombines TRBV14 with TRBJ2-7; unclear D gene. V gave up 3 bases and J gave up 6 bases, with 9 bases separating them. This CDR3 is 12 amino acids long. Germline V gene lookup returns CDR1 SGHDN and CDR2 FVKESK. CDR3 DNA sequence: TGTGCCAGCAGCCAGGGATTTCCCGAGCAGTACTTC. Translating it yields CASSQGFPEQYF.

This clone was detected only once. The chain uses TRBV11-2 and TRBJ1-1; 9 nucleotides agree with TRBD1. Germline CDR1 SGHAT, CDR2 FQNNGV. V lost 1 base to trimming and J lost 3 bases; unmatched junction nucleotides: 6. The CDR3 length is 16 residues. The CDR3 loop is CASSLAPGQGHTEAFF. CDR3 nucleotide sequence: TGTGCCAGCAGCTTAGCCCCCGGACAGGGGCACACTGAAGCTTTCTTT.

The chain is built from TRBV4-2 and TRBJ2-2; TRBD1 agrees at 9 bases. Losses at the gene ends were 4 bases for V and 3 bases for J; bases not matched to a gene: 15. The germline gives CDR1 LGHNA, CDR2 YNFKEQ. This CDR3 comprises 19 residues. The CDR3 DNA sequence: TGTGCCAGCAGCCCCCTGGGACCACAGGACAGGGGCTACACCGGGGAGCTGTTTTTT. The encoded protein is CASSPLGPQDRGYTGELFF.

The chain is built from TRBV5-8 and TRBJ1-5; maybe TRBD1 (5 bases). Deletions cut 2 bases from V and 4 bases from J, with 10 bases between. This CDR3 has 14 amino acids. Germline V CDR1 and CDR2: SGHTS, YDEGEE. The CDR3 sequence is CASSFRQLNQPQHF. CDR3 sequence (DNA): TGTGCCAGCAGCTTCCGACAGCTAAATCAGCCCCAGCATTTT.

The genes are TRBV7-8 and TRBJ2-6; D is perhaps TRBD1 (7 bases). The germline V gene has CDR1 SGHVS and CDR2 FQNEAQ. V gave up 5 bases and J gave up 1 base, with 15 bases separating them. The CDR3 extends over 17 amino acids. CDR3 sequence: CASSPEGGQSGANVLTF. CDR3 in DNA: TGTGCCAGCAGCCCCGAGGGGGGACAGTCTGGGGCCAACGTCCTGACTTTC. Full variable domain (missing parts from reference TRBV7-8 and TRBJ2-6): GAGVSQSPRYKVAKRGQDVALRCDPISGHVSLFWYQQALGQGPEFLTYFQNEAQLDKSGLPSDRFFAERPEGSVSTLKIQRTQQEDSAVYLCASSPEGGQSGANVLTFGAGSRLTVL.

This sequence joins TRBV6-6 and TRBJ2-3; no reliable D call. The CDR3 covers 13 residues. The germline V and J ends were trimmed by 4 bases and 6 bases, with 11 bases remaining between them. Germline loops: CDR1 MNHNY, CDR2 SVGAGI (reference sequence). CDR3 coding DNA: TGTGCCAGCAGTTTAGAGGTTCGGGATACGCAGTATTTT. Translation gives CASSLEVRDTQYF.

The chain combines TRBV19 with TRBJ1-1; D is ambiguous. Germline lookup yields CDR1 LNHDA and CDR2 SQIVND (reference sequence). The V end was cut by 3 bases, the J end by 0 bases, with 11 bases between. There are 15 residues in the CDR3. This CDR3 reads CASSISTEMNTEAFF. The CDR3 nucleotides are TGTGCCAGTAGTATTTCAACAGAGATGAACACTGAAGCTTTCTTT.

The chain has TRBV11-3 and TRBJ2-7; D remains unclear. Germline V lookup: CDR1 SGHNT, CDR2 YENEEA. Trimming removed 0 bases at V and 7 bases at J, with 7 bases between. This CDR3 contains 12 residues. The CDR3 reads CASSLEVPEQYF. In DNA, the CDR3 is TGTGCCAGCAGCTTAGAGGTCCCGGAGCAGTACTTC.

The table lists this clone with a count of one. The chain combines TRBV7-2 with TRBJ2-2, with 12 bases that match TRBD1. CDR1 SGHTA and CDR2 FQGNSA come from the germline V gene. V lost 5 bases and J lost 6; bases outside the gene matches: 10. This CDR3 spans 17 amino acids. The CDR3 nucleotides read TGTGCCAGCAGCAAAGGGACAGGGGGCCGTCAGGCCGGGGAGCTGTTTTTT. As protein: CASSKGTGGRQAGELFF.

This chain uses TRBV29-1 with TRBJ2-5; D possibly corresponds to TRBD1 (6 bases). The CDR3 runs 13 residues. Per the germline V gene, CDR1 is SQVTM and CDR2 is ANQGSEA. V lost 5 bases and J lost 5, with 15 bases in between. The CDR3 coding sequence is TGCAGCGTTCCGGGACAACTTATCGAGACCCAGTACTTC. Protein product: CSVPGQLIETQYF.

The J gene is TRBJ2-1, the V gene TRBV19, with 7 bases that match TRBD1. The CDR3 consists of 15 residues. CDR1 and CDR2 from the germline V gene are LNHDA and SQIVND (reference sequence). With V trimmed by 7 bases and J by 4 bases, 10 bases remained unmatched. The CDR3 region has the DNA TGTGCCAGTACCTCTCCCGGGACAGCATACAATGAGCAGTTCTTC. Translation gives CASTSPGTAYNEQFF.

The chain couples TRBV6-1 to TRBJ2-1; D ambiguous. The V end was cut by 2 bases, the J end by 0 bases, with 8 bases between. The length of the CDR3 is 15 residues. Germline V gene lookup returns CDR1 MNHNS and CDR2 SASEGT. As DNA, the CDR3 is TGTGCCAGCAGTGAAAAAGATAGCTCCTACAATGAGCAGTTCTTC. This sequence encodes CASSEKDSSYNEQFF.

The CDR3: CASSEYGNPTEAFF. The CDR3 bases are TGTGCCAGCAGTGAATACGGTAACCCCACTGAAGCTTTCTTT. V and J are TRBV6-1 and TRBJ1-1; D unclear. Germline loops: CDR1 MNHNS, CDR2 SASEGT. CDR3 size: 14 residues. V lost 2 bases to trimming and J lost 4 bases, with 11 bases between them.

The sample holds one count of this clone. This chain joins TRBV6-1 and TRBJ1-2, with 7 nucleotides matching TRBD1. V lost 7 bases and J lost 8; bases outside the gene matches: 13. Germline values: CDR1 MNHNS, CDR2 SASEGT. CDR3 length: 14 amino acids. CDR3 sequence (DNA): TGTGCCAGCATTCTTACCCGTACAGGGGTCGGCTACACCTTC. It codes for CASILTRTGVGYTF.

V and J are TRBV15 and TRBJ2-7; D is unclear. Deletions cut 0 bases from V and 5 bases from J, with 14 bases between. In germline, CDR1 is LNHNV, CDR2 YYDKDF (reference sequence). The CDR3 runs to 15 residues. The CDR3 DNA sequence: TGTGCCACCAGCAGAGAGCGGTCTCCTACGAACGAGCAGTACTTC. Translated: CATSRERSPTNEQYF.

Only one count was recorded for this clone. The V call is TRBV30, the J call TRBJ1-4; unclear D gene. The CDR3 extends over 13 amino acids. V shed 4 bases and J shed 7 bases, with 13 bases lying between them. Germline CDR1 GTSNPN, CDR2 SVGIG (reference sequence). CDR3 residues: CAWNGLLGEKLFF. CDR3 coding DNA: TGTGCCTGGAATGGATTGCTCGGTGAAAAACTGTTTTTT.

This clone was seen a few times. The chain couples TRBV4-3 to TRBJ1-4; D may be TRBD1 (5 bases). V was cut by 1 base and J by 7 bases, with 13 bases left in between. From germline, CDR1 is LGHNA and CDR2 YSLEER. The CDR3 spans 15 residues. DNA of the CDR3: TGCGCCAGCAGCCAAGGGGGGGACTTGAGTGAAAAACTGTTTTTT. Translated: CASSQGGDLSEKLFF.

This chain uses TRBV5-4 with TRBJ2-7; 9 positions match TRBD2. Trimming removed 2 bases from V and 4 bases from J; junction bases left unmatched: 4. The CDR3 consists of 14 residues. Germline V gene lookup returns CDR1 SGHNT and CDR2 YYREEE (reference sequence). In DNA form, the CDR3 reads TGTGCCAGCAGCTTACGCGGGAGGGTATACGAGCAGTACTTC. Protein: CASSLRGRVYEQYF. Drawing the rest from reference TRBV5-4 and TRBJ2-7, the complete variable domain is ETGVTQSPTHLIKTRGQQVTLRCSSQSGHNTVSWYQQALGQGPQFIFQYYREEENGRGNFPPRFSGLQFPNYSSELNVNALELDDSALYLCASSLRGRVYEQYFGPGTRLTVT.

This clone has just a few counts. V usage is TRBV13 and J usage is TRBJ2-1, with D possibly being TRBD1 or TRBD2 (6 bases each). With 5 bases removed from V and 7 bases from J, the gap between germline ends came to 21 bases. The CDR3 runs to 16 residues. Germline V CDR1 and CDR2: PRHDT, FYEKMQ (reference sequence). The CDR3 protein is CASSPRGLAFINEQFF. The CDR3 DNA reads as TGTGCCAGCAGCCCCCGGGGGCTAGCGTTTATTAATGAGCAGTTCTTC.

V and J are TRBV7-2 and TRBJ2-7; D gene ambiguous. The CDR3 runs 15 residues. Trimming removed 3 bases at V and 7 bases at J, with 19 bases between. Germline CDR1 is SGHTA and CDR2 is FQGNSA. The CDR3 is CASSLAPAVLEEQYF. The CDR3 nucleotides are TGTGCCAGCAGCTTGGCCCCGGCAGTGCTAGAAGAGCAGTACTTC. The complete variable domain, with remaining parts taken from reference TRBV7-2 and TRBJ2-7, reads GAGVSQSPSNKVTEKGKDVELRCDPISGHTALYWYRQSLGQGLEFLIYFQGNSAPDKSGLPSDRFSAERTGGSVSTLTIQRTQQEDSAVYLCASSLAPAVLEEQYFGPGTRLTVT.

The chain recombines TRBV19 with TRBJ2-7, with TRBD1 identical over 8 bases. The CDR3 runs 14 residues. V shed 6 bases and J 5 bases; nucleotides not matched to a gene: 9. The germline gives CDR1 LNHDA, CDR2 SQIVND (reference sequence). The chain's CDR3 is CASRPGTGMDEQYF. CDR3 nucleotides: TGTGCCAGTAGACCCGGGACAGGTATGGACGAGCAGTACTTC.

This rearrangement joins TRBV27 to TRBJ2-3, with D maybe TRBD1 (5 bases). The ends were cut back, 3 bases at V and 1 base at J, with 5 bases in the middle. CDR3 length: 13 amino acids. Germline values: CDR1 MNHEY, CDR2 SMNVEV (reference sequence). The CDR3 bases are TGTGCCAGCAGTTTCAGGGGCACAGATACGCAGTATTTT. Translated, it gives CASSFRGTDTQYF.

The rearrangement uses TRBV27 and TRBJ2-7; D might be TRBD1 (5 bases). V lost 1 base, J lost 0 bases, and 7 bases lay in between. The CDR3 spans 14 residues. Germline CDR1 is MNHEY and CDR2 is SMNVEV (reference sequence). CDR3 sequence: CASSLLTDSYEQYF. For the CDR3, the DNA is TGTGCCAGCAGTTTATTGACAGACTCCTACGAGCAGTACTTC.